This TCR beta chain came from a study of cytomegalovirus exposure and HLA in healthy donors (dated by TCRdb to about 2017). Turning to the overall study: According to an earlier analysis of around 600 of the donors, some 180 million T cells yielded 100 million or so unique TCR beta sequences and 276 Gb of sequence data. Roughly 310 gigabases of sequencing data and roughly 90 million unique TCR sequences were included in an early release covering roughly 600 HLA-typed donors. Of the roughly 400 genotyped donors, around 81% fell in the genetic ancestry cluster associated with self-reported Caucasian donors. The study aimed to test whether cataloging public T cell receptors could reveal signatures of past pathogen exposure. The T cell repertoires of 666 subjects were profiled by immunosequencing and related to cytomegalovirus serostatus. Along with the roughly 670-subject first cohort, a separate validation cohort of some 130 different subjects was used. To predict cytomegalovirus infection status, the study brought together high-throughput TCR immunosequencing, statistical association of individual TCRs with disease status, and machine learning. To study patterns of TCR occurrence, a later analysis re-analyzed previously published TCR beta repertoires from just over 650 donors and added high-resolution HLA genotyping. Rather than drawing on any new phenotypic data, the later analysis identified candidate immune exposures from TCR beta sequences and the way those sequences occurred across donors. An earlier analysis of about 600 of the donors used high-throughput TCR beta sequencing to judge whether each TCR beta V gene segment behaved as functional or pseudogenic. Donor age, sex, ethnicity and CMV serostatus were collected together with the repertoire data. A later genetic analysis used genome-wide SNP genotypes for about 60% of the roughly 700 donors, treating that subset as a discovery cohort. All discovery cohort repertoires had been generated on a single sequencing platform. Class I and class II HLA loci were covered by the typing at four-digit resolution. Typing coverage differed by locus: A, B, C, DRB1 and DQB1 were typed in about 629-640 donors, DQA1 in approximately 520, DPA1 in 606, and DPB1 in around 440. Roughly five DR-DQ haplotypes were treated as single units for association and clustering because of strong linkage in the cohort. On average, 235,054 unique TCR beta nucleotide sequences were sequenced per donor among a few hundred genotyped donors of the cohort, with 15% to 20% of those sequences being non-productive. The paper as a whole reports these results and caveats: Because some donors lacked HLA typing at each locus, the association tests relied only on the typed subset. Across donors, most TCR sequences were observed very rarely, whereas some public TCRs were present in many individuals. The sequencing pipeline was judged likely to have produced a cluster of highly shared sequence variants as a technical artifact. In a later analysis, HLA-associated TCR beta chains were found to be more clonally expanded and to have lower generation probabilities than equally common non-associated chains. A further reported finding was that TCR beta sequences accurately predicted the HLA-A and HLA-B alleles for most subjects in the first cohort. According to a later genetic analysis, donors in an Asian-associated ancestry cluster had fewer N-insertions in productive TCRs than the approximately 650-donor mean. Immune exposure information for the cohort was limited to CMV serostatus. Correlated functional status among segregating V segments might be attributable to linkage disequilibrium, but an unknown experimental factor could not be ruled out. In a later analysis, around 17,000 TCR beta sequences were associated with specific HLA alleles at a false discovery rate of 0.05. A later analysis reported that several top co-occurrence clusters appeared linked to parvovirus B19, influenza, CMV and Epstein-Barr virus. The cohort was sequenced for TCR beta chains only, and without alpha or paired-chain data the features that could be detected were limited. The study listed 164 TCR beta chains as associated with cytomegalovirus. The authors suggested that the approach could potentially be generalized to other disease states and immunological phenotypes. In vitro tests confirmed that a few of the cytomegalovirus-associated TCR beta chains recognize cytomegalovirus antigens. The 87-base-pair reads could not distinguish some IMGT-functional V segments, including TRBV6-2 and TRBV6-3, so those segments were excluded. Broadly in line with IMGT annotations, most TCR beta V segments showed up in productive rearrangements about 87% or about 30% of the time in an earlier analysis of a few hundred of the donors. According to a later analysis, most CMV-associated TCR beta chains appeared to be HLA-restricted, and the HLA associations seemed to be driven largely by CMV exposure. In a later analysis, TCR association rates were found to vary across HLA loci, with the most associated TCRs seen for DRB1 alleles and the fewest for HLA-C alleles. Assigning TCR associations to individual alleles was difficult when HLA alleles, especially DR and DQ, strongly co-occurred. Because counts were too low, about 18 rarely observed V segments, including chromosome 9 orphons, were excluded from the earlier analysis of 500 to 700 of the donors. Presence/absence analyses assumed roughly uniform sequencing depth across donors, an assumption that may not hold. The classifier was reported to diagnose cytomegalovirus status with high specificity and sensitivity in both the original and validation cohorts. An association between a missense DCLRE1C variant and V-gene and J-gene trimming of TCR beta chains was found in a later genetic analysis and replicated in an independent cohort.

The CDR3, from cysteine to phenylalanine, totals 11 residues. Only CDR3 DNA remains: 33 bases, in frame from the first base. The trim is 3 bases for V and 5 bases for J, with a gap of 2 bases between the germline ends. The germline V gene provides CDR1 MDHEN and CDR2 SYDVKM. The table lists this clone with a count of one. It lacks a known antigen. Nothing much larger sits one base from this clone, and base qualities are not available. The cohort consisted of approximately 690 healthy bone marrow donors. Cohort members were all nominally healthy when sampled, although unrecorded immune exposures were likely present. The donor was CMV seronegative and was included in the group of over 300 seronegative cohort members. Every donor gave a peripheral blood sample, and the peripheral blood mononuclear cells from that sample were used for TCR beta sequencing. The Qiagen DNeasy Blood Extraction Kit was used to extract genomic DNA from the blood cell samples.

Library preparation used the immunoSEQ multiplex PCR assay. The multiplex PCR relied on a mix of 60 forward primers for TCR Vbeta segments and 13 reverse primers for TCR Jbeta segments. A multiplex PCR assay on genomic DNA amplified the CDR3 region of rearranged TCR beta genes. The amplified TCR beta libraries were sequenced on the Illumina HiSeq System as 87-base-pair reads. In the original analysis: A later analysis tallied roughly 76 million unique TCR beta chains across the 700 or so repertoires, and around 10 million of those chains were shared by two or more donors. Raw reads were error-corrected and collapsed into unique sequences by a nearest-neighbor algorithm in which closely related sequences were merged to remove PCR and sequencing errors. To assign V, D and J gene segments, CDR3 sequences were aligned to IMGT reference sequences. Each retained sequence needed at least a six-nucleotide match to both a V gene segment and a J gene segment. Rearrangements were called productive when the CDR3 lacked stop codons and stayed in frame with V and J; all others were non-productive. Following IMGT convention, CDR3 was defined as the stretch from the second conserved V-encoded cysteine up to the conserved J-encoded phenylalanine. In an earlier analysis of roughly 580 of the donors, sequences lacking an unambiguous match to a single V gene segment were excluded. In an earlier analysis of several hundred of the donors, V segments were called functional above 56.7% productive rearrangements and were called segregating when the between-donor standard deviation exceeded 5%. A statistical classification framework was developed to diagnose cytomegalovirus status using the catalog of TCR beta chain sequences. V and J gene assignment, in a later analysis, came from comparing TCR nucleotide sequences with IMGT/GENE-DB human TR gene sequences. The TCRdist pipeline was used in a later analysis to assign CDR3 sequences and most-parsimonious VDJ recombination scenarios. A later analysis defined each TCR beta chain by its CDR3 amino acid sequence plus V-gene family, and excluded reads lacking a unique V-gene family. A later analysis removed 550 to 650 highly shared, low-generation-probability nucleotide sequences to deal with suspected cross-contamination and a sequencing artifact. For each public chain, a later analysis derived a clonal expansion index from normalized ranks of inferred template counts within each repertoire. In a later analysis, generation probabilities were computed using a VDJ recombination model fitted to out-of-frame rearrangements, and the results were checked against IGoR. In a later analysis, hypergeometric tests were used to score TCR-TCR, TCR-HLA and TCR-CMV co-occurrence, with a repertoire-size bias correction applied to TCR pairs. False discovery rates were estimated in a later analysis by permuting HLA or CMV assignments 20 times. In a later analysis, co-occurring TCRs were grouped with DBSCAN, and TCRdist sequence similarity was added when clustering was performed within HLA-allele-positive subsets. Repertoires with fewer than 30,000 or more than 120,000 public chains, plus five repertoires with anomalous nucleotide sharing, were excluded from co-occurrence clustering. Held by TCRdb, this immuneACCESS table contains in-frame sequences only and omits some clones. Under half of the omission traces to an unresolved V gene where checked; the cause of the rest is unknown. V and J calls plus clone size are reproduced from that table; the DNA served to infer D and trimming. The sample includes 110,000 to 150,000 clones, with roughly 72% observed a single time. The ten biggest clones cover roughly 2.1% of the sample.

This clonotype was sampled from a man aged 35 to 55 in good health and CMV-seronegative. Recombination linked TRBV28 to TRBJ1-5; the D gene remains uncertain. Sequencing was performed on PBMCs. Here the CDR3 is given as CASSFDQPQHF. The DNA reads TGTGCCAGCAGTTTCGATCAGCCCCAGCATTTT.